This T cell receptor (beta chain) was sequenced for a study of T cells expressing NK-cell markers (dated by TCRdb to the early 2020s). Concerning the study at large: Three sorted T-cell subsets (CD3+CD56+NKG2C+, CD3+CD56+NKG2C- and CD3+CD56-NKG2C+) from fewer than 10 donors had their TCR beta-chain repertoires profiled. Among the eight sequenced donors, only one was HCMV-seronegative, while the other seven were HCMV-seropositive. All eight donors whose samples were sequenced were randomly selected healthy volunteers, three of them men and five women. Libraries were sequenced as 2 x 150 bp reads on Illumina HiSeq 2000/2500, MiSeq or NextSeq. Overall study outcomes, separate from this receptor: Whether the expanded NKG2C-expressing T cell clones were specific for HCMV antigens was left unclear. Those dominant clonotypes were again the most abundant among CD3+CD56-NKG2C+ cells in a handful of donors, at about 28.3-60.1%. In more than 5 donors, the dominant CD3+CD56+NKG2C+ clonotypes were found to rank among the top 10 CD8+ clonotypes and to make up about 1.0-7.5% of CD8+ T cells.

The instrument was an Illumina HiSeq 2000. TCR beta cDNA libraries were made by 5'RACE template switching that added a universal primer site and unique molecular identifiers. Synthesis of cDNA was primed from the TCR beta constant segment and was followed by two consecutive PCR amplification steps. The published analysis was carried out like this. Reads were demultiplexed and grouped by UMI with MIGEC, and clonotypes were assembled and quantified with MiTCR. To exclude erroneous sequences, only TCR cDNA sequences supported by at least two reads were retained. The tcR package was used for downstream repertoire analysis, with clonotypes matched between fractions based on CDR3 nucleotide sequence plus V segment. VDJmatch was used to annotate antigen specificity against VDJdb, with one amino acid substitution allowed in CDR3. Each entry corresponds to one CDR3 protein sequence from reads that TCRdb reprocessed, and DNA is not given. These V and J calls rely on TCRdb rather than the paper's analysis. The sample has more than 400,000 distinct CDR3 sequences on record. The ten largest clonotypes hold 7.3% of the sample.

The CDR3 spans 12 residues, from the cysteine through the phenylalanine. The DNA is not on file. For CDR1 and CDR2, the germline V gene lists SQVTM and ANQGSEA. Concerning this clonotype itself: Which antigen it targets is not known.

HCMV serostatus was determined by detecting HCMV-specific IgG in serum with a commercial ELISA kit. Peripheral blood mononuclear cells were isolated from blood by Ficoll density gradient centrifugation. This sequence uses TRBV29-1 and TRBJ2-1; as DNA is missing, the TRBD1 call by TCRdb cannot be tested. This sequence originates from a woman aged 18 to 75 in good health. Sequenced sample: blood T cells: a sorted CD56 or NKG2C T cell subset, CD4+ or CD8+ T cells, or bulk PBMC T cells (not recorded which). Here the CDR3 is given as CSVPVSYNEQFF.